This T cell receptor (beta chain) was obtained from a study of tumor-infiltrating lymphocytes in oesophageal squamous cell carcinoma (TCRdb year 2016). The library was made by PCR. Sequencer: Illumina HiSeq 2000. TCRdb reran the public reads through fastp at Q25 and MiXCR, keeping productive beta chains. All rows with the same CDR3 protein become a single entry with the most common DNA and genes. In this sample the table shows over 10,000 distinct CDR3 sequences, roughly 51% of which occur a single time. The leading ten clones occupy around 35% of the sample. A remark on this clonotype: The target of this receptor is not known. The record has no base qualities; no much larger clone is one base away.

The origin of this receptor is a male donor with esophageal squamous cell carcinoma. The sequenced sample consisted of esophageal tumor tissue.

The CDR3 reads CASSLGGSTYNEQYF. The sequence in DNA is TGTGCCAGCAGTTTAGGAGGGAGCACCTACAATGAGCAGTACTTC. The rearrangement joined TRBV28 to TRBJ2-5, and possibly TRBD2, on 6 matching bases. V is shortened by 2 bases, J by 11 bases, and the region joining them spans 21 bases. In the germline V gene, CDR1 corresponds to MDHEN and CDR2 to SYDVKM. Including the terminal cysteine and phenylalanine, the CDR3 comprises 15 residues. Only the CDR3 portion is preserved as DNA: 45 bases, with reading frame beginning at the first base.